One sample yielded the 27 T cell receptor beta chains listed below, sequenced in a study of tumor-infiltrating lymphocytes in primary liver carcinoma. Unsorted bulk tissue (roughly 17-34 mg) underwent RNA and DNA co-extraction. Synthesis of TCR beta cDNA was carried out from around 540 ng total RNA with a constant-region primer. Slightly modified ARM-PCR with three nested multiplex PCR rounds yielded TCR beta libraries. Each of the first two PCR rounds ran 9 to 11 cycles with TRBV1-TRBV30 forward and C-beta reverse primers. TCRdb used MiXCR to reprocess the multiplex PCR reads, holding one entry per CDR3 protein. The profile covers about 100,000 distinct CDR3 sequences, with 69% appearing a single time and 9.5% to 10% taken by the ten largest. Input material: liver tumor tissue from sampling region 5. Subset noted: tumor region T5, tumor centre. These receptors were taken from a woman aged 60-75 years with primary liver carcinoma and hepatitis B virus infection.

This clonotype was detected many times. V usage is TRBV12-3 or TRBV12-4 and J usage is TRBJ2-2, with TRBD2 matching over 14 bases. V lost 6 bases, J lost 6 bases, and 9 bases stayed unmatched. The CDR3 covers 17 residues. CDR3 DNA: TGTGCCAGCAGACCGGGACTAGCGGGAGTTATAGCCGGGGAGCTGTTTTTT. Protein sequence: CASRPGLAGVIAGELFF.

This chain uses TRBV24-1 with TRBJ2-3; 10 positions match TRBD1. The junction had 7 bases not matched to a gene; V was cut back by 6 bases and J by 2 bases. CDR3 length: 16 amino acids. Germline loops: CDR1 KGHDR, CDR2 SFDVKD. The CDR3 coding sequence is TGTGCCACCAGTAATCTCGGACAGGGGGACACAGATACGCAGTATTTT. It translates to CATSNLGQGDTDTQYF.

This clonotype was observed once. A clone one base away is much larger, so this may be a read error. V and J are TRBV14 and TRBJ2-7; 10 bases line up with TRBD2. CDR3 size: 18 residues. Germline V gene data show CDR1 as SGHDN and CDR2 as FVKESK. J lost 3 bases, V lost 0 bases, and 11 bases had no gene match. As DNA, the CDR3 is TGTGCCAGCAGCCAAGACGGGGCTAGCGGGAGACAAGGCTACGAGCAGTACTTC. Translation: CASSQDGASGRQGYEQYF.

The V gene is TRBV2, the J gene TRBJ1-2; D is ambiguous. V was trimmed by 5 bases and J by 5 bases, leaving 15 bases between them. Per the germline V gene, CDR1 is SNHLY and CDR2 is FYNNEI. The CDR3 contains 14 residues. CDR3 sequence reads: CASSSYSQVYGYTF. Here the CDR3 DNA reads TGTGCCAGCAGTTCATACAGCCAGGTGTATGGCTACACCTTC.

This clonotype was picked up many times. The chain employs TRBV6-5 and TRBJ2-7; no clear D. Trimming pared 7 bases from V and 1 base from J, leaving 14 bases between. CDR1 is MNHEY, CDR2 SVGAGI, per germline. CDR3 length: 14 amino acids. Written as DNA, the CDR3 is TGTGCCAGCAAGACCGGGCCCCTATCCTACGAGCAGTACTTC. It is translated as CASKTGPLSYEQYF.

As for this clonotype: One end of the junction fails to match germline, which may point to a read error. The CDR3 DNA reads TGTGCCAGCCATCGGACAGGGGCGAATTATCAGCCCCGGCATTTT. Protein product: CASHRTGANYQPRHF. The rearrangement uses TRBV6-1 and TRBJ1-5; TRBD1 matches at 9 bases. Germline loops: CDR1 MNHNS, CDR2 SASEGT. The CDR3 has 15 residues.

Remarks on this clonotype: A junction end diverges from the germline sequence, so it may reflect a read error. The CDR3 reads CPSSFQRIADTLYF. DNA for the CDR3: TGTCCCAGCAGCTTTCAAAGAATCGCAGATACGCTGTATTTT. The chain is built from TRBV11-2 and TRBJ2-3; D uncertain. The germline gives CDR1 SGHAT, CDR2 FQNNGV. CDR3 length: 14 residues.

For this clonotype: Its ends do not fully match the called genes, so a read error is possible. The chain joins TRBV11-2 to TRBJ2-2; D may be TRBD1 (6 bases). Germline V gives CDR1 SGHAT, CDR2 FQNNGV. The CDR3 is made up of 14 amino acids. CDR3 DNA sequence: TGTGCCAGCAGCTTAGATAGGGGGTCCGGGGAGCTTTTTTTT. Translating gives CASSLDRGSGELFF.

The CDR3, as DNA: TGTGCCAGCAGTTCACGTAGACAGAATTCACCCCTCCACTTT. As protein: CASSSRRQNSPLHF. The chain is built from TRBV12-3 or TRBV12-4 and TRBJ1-6; D is possibly TRBD1 (5 bases). V lost 4 bases and J 7 bases, leaving 11 bases between the germline ends. The CDR3 is 14 residues long.

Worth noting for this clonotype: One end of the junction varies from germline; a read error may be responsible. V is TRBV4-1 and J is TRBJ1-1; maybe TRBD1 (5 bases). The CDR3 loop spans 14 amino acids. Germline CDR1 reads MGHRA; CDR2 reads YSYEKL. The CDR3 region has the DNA TGCGCCAACAGCCCCAGGGTACGTGGCACTGAAGCTCTCTTT. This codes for CANSPRVRGTEALF.

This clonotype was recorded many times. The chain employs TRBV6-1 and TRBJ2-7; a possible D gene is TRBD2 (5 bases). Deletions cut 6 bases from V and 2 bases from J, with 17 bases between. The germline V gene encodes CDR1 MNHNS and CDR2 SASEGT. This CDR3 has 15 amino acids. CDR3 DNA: TGTGCCAGCAGAGAGGTGAGGGTTGGAGCCTACGAGCAGTACTTC. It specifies CASREVRVGAYEQYF.

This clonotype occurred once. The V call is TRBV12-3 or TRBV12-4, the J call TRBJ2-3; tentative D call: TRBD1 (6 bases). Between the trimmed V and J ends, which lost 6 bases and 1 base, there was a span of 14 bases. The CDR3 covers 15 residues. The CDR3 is CASSCGQIGTDTQYF. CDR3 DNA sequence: TGTGCCAGCAGCTGCGGACAGATTGGCACAGATACGCAGTATTTT.

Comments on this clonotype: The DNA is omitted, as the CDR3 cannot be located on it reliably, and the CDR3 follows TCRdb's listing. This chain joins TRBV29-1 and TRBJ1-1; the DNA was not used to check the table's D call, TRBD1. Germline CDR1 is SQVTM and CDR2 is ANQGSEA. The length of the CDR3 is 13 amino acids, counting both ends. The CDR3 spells CRVTWGRGTEPFF.

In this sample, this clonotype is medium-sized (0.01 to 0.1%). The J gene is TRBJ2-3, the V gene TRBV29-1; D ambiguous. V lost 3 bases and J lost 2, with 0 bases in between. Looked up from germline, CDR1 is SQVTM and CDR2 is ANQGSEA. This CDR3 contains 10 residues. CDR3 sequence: CSVDTDTQYF. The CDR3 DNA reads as TGCAGCGTTGACACAGATACGCAGTATTTT.

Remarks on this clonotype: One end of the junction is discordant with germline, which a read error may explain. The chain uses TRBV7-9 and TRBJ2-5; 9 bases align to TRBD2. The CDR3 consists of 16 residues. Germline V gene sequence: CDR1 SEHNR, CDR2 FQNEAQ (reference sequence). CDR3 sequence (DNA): TGTGCTAGCAGCTCCCCCCCTAGCGGGAACCAAGAGACCCGGTACTTC. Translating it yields CASSSPPSGNQETRYF.

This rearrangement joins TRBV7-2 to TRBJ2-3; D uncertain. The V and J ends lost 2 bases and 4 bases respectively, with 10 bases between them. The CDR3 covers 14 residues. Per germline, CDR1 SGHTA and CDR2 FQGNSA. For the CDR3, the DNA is TGTGCCAGCAGCTTATATTCTAGGGCAGATACGCAGTATTTT. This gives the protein CASSLYSRADTQYF.

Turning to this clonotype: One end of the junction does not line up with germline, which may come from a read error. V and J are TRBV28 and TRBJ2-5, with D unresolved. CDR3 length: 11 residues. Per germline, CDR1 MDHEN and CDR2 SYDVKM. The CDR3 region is CTSSQKETQYF. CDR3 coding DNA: TGTACCAGCAGCCAAAAGGAGACCCAGTACTTC.

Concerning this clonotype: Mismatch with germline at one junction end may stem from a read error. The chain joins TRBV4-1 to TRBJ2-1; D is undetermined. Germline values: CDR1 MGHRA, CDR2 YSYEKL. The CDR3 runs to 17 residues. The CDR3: CASSQDLGGSSYDEQFF. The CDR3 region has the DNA TGCGCCAGCAGCCAAGATTTAGGCGGAAGCTCCTACGATGAGCAATTCTTC.

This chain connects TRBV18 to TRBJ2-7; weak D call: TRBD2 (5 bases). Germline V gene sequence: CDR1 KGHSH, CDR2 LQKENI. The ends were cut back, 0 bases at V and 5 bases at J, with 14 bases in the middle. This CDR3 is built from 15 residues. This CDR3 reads CASSPPGLATHEQYF. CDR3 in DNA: TGTGCCAGCTCACCACCCGGACTCGCCACCCACGAGCAGTACTTC.

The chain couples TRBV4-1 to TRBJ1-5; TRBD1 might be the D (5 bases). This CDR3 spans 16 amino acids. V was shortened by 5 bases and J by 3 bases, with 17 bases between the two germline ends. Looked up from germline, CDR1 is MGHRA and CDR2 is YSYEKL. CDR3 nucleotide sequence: TGCGCCAGCAGCGCGATTTACAGGTCCCTCAATCAGCCCCAGCATTTT. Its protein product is CASSAIYRSLNQPQHF.

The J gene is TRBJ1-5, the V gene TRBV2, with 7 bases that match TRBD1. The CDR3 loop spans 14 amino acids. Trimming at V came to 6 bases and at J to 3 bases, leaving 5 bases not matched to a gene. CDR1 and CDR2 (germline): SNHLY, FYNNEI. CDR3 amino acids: CASRSGGTNQPQHF. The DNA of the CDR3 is TGTGCCAGCAGATCAGGGGGGACCAATCAGCCCCAGCATTTT. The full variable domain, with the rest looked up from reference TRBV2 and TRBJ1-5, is EPEVTQTPSHQVTQMGQEVILRCVPISNHLYFYWYRQILGQKVEFLVSFYNNEISEKSEIFDDQFSVERPDGSNFTLKIRSTKLEDSAMYFCASRSGGTNQPQHFGDGTRLSIL.

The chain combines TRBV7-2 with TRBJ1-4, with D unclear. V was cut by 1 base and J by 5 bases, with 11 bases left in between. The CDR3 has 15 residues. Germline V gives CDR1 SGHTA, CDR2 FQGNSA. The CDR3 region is CASSLGSEENEKLFF. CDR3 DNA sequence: TGTGCCAGCAGCTTAGGATCAGAGGAAAATGAAAAACTGTTTTTT.

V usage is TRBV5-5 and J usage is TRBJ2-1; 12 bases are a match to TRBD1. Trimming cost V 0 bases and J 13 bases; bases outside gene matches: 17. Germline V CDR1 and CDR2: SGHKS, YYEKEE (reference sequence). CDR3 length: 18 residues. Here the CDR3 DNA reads TGTGCCAGCAGCTTGGACCATACGCCGGGACAGGGGGCCTTGGGACAGTTCTTC. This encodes CASSLDHTPGQGALGQFF.

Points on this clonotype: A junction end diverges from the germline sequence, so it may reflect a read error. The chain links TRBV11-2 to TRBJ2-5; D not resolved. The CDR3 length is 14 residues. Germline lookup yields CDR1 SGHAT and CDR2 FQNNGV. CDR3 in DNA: TGTGCCAACAGCTCGAGGACGTTACAAGAGACCCAGTACTTC. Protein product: CANSSRTLQETQYF.

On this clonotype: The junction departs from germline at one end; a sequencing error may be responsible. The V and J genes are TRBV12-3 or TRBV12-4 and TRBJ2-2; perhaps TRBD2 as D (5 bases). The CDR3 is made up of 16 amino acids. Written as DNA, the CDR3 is TGTACCAGCCGCCCAAACAGTAGAAGGAACACCGGGGAGCTATTTTTT. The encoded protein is CTSRPNSRRNTGELFF.

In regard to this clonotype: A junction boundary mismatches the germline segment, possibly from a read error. The CDR3 here is CATSESGQGTGELFF. CDR3 nucleotide sequence: TGTGCCACCAGTGAAAGTGGACAGGGTACCGGGGAGCTGTTTTTC. This sequence joins TRBV6-1 and TRBJ2-2; 8 positions agree with TRBD1. The germline V gene encodes CDR1 MNHNS and CDR2 SASEGT. The CDR3 is 15 residues long.

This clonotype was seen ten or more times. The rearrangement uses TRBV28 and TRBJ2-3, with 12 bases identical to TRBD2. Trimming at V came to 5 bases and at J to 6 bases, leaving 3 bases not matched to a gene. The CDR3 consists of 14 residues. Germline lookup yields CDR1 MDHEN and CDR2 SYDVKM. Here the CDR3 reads CASSTLAGGDTQYF. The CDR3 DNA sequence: TGTGCCAGCAGTACCCTAGCGGGAGGGGATACGCAGTATTTT.